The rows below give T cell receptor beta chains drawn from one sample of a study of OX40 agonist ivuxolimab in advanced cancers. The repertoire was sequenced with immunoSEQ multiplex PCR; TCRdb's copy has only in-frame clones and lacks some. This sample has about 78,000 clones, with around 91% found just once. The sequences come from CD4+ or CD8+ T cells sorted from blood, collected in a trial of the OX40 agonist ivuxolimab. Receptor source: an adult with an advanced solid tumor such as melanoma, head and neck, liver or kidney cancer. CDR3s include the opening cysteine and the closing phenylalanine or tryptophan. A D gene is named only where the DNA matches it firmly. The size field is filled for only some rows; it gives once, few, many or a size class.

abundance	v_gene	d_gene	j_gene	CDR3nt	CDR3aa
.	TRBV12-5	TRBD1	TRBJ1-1	TGTGCTAGTGGCCGGGACAGAGCTGAAGCTTTCTTT	CASGRDRAEAFF
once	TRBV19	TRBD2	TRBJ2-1	TGTGCCAGTAGTATAAGACTAGCGGGGGTTCGCAATGAGCAGTTCTTC	CASSIRLAGVRNEQFF
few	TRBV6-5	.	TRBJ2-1	TGTGCCAGCCCTTACTCGAAGGAGGGCCACTACAATGAGCAGTTCTTC	CASPYSKEGHYNEQFF
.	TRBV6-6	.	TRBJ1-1	TGTGCCAGCAGTCCGCAGGGGAACACTGAAGCTTTCTTT	CASSPQGNTEAFF
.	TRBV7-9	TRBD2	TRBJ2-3	TGTGCCAGCAGTCGACTAGCGGGGACGGCAGATACGCAGTATTTT	CASSRLAGTADTQYF
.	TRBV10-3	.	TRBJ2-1	TGTGCCATCAGTGAGGTTACCTACCCGAGCAATGAGCAGTTCTTC	CAISEVTYPSNEQFF
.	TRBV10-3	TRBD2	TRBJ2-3	TGTGCCATCAGTCCCGGACTAGCGGGGGGGCCAGGCACAGATACGCAGTATTTT	CAISPGLAGGPGTDTQYF
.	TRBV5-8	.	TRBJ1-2	TGTGCCAGCAGCTTGGGACCGCCCTTCTATGGCTACACCTTC	CASSLGPPFYGYTF
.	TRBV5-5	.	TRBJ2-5	TGTGCCAGCAGCTTGGCCCCCCCAGAGACCCAGTACTTC	CASSLAPPETQYF
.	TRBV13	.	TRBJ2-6	TGTGCCAGCAGCCCCAGGGTATCTGGGGCCAACGTCCTGACTTTC	CASSPRVSGANVLTF
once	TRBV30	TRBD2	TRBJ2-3	TGTGCCTGGAGCAGGGGACTAGCGGGGGTAACAGATACGCAGTATTTT	CAWSRGLAGVTDTQYF
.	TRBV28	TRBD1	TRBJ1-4	TGTGCCAGCAGTTCAGTCCGGACAGGTTATAATGAAAAACTGTTTTTT	CASSSVRTGYNEKLFF
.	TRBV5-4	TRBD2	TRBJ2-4	TGTGCCAGCAGCTCCCCCAGCGGGGGGAGCCCGGCTAACATTCAGTACTTC	CASSSPSGGSPANIQYF
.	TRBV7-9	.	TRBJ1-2	TGTGCCAGCAGCCCTCGGGGAGGGCGCGGCTACACCTTC	CASSPRGGRGYTF
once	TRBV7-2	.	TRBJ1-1	TGTGCCAGCAAGATGGACAGAACAAACACTGAAGCTTTCTTT	CASKMDRTNTEAFF
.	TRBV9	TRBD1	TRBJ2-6	TGTGCCAGCAGGCGGACAGGGGGGCTCTCTGGGGCCAACGTCCTGACTTTC	CASRRTGGLSGANVLTF
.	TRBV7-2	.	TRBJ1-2	TGTGCCAGCAGCCTCGACAGATGGGGAAACTATGGCTACACCTTC	CASSLDRWGNYGYTF